A selection of T cell receptor beta chains follows, all from one sample in a study of graft-versus-host responses after intestinal transplantation. TCRdb keeps only in-frame clones here, not all; method: immunoSEQ multiplex PCR. In the table there are some 8,000 clones, over 25% of which are singletons. This sample comprised alloreactive CD4+ T cells from a mixed lymphocyte reaction culture, obtained before intestinal transplant. All receptors derive from a human patient who received an intestinal transplant. The CDR3 runs from the conserved cysteine through the conserved F or W. The D gene is left open where the match is weak. Clone size is shown for a subset of rows, as once, few, many or a class of expanded clone.

j_gene | d_gene | v_gene | abundance | CDR3aa | CDR3nt
TRBJ1-2 | . | TRBV7-2 | . | CASSRRSQAPDGYTF | TGTGCCAGCAGCCGGCGTTCCCAGGCCCCGGATGGCTACACCTTC
TRBJ2-7 | TRBD2 | TRBV6-6 | few | CASRSWTSEVHEQYF | TGTGCCAGCAGATCTTGGACTAGCGAGGTCCACGAGCAGTACTTC
TRBJ2-7 | TRBD1 | TRBV2 | few | CASRPGQGAWEQYF | TGTGCCAGCAGACCGGGACAGGGGGCTTGGGAGCAGTACTTC
TRBJ2-3 | TRBD2 | TRBV28 | . | CASSGVAGGLPDTQYF | TGTGCCAGCAGTGGGGTAGCGGGGGGGCTGCCAGATACGCAGTATTTT
TRBJ2-1 | TRBD2 | TRBV27 | . | CASSLPSLAGGPTEQFF | TGTGCCAGCAGTTTGCCCTCCCTAGCGGGAGGGCCCACTGAGCAGTTCTTC
TRBJ1-5 | . | TRBV5-4 | . | CASSLGGTAQPQHF | TGTGCCAGCAGCTTGGGGGGGACTGCTCAGCCCCAGCATTTT
TRBJ1-4 | TRBD1 | TRBV7-2 | . | CASSRDRGWGEKLFF | TGTGCCAGCAGCCGGGACAGGGGTTGGGGGGAAAAACTGTTTTTT
TRBJ1-6 | . | TRBV5-4 | few | CASSLGGGSSPLHF | TGTGCCAGCAGCTTAGGCGGGGGTTCTTCACCCCTCCACTTT
TRBJ2-1 | TRBD1 | TRBV7-6 | . | CASSSYRGKSYNEQFF | TGTGCCAGCAGCTCGTACAGGGGGAAGTCCTACAATGAGCAGTTCTTC
TRBJ1-5 | TRBD1 | TRBV19 | few | CASSRQGDGNQPQHF | TGTGCCAGTAGTAGACAGGGGGACGGCAATCAGCCCCAGCATTTT
TRBJ1-1 | TRBD1 | TRBV5-1 | . | CASSPRQGFTEAFF | TGCGCCAGCAGCCCCCGACAGGGGTTCACTGAAGCTTTCTTT
TRBJ2-3 | . | TRBV15 | . | CATSSGYTDTQYF | TGTGCCACCAGCTCGGGATACACAGATACGCAGTATTTT
TRBJ2-5 | TRBD2 | TRBV6-7 | . | CASSPGTSGRTVGETQYF | TGTGCCAGCAGTCCCGGGACTAGCGGGAGAACAGTAGGAGAGACCCAGTACTTC
TRBJ2-1 | TRBD2 | TRBV5-1 | few | CASSPRTSGRLGNEQFF | TGCGCCAGCAGCCCACGGACTAGCGGGAGACTCGGGAATGAGCAGTTCTTC
TRBJ2-7 | . | TRBV10-3 | . | CAISESLTSREQYF | TGTGCCATCAGTGAGTCGCTTACTTCGAGGGAGCAGTACTTC
TRBJ2-3 | . | TRBV5-4 | . | CASSSGTRPDTQYF | TGTGCCAGCAGCTCCGGGACAAGACCAGATACGCAGTATTTT
TRBJ2-2 | . | TRBV28 | . | CASSLAHRELFF | TGTGCCAGCAGTTTAGCGCACCGGGAGCTGTTTTTT
TRBJ2-1 | TRBD2 | TRBV7-8 | medium-sized | CASSLIAGSEQFF | TGTGCCAGCAGCTTGATAGCGGGTAGTGAGCAGTTCTTC
TRBJ2-2 | TRBD1 | TRBV9 | few | CASSADRAINTGELFF | TGTGCCAGCAGCGCCGACAGGGCGATTAACACCGGGGAGCTGTTTTTT